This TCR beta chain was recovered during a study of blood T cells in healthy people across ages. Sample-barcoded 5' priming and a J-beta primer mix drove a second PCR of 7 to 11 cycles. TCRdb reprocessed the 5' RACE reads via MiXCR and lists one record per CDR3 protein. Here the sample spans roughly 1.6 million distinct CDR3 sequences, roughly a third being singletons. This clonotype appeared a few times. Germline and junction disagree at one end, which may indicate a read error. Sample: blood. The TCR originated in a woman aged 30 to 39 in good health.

CDR3 coding DNA: TGTGCCAGCAGCCAAGATCAGCAGGGTACGGGGGCCAGCGTCCTGACTTTC. Its protein is CASSQDQQGTGASVLTF. The genes are TRBV3-1 and TRBJ2-6, with D tentatively TRBD1 or TRBD2 (6 bases each). The CDR3 totals 17 residues. Germline lookup yields CDR1 LGHDT and CDR2 YNNKEL (reference sequence).